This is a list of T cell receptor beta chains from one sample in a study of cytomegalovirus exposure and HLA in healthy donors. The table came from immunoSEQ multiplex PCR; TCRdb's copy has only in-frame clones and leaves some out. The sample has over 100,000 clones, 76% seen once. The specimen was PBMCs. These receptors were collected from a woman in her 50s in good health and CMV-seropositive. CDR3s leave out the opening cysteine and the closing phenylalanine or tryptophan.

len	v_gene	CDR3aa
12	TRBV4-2	ASRDNSGANVLT
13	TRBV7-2	ASSLGRQGDSPLH
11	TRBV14	ASSRGLNEKLF
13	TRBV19	ASSRGQRNSYEQY
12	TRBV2	ASRPEAYSYEQY
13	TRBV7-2	ASSRRTATNEKLF
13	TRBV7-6	ASSPGTIVYNEQF
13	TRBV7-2	ASSSFRDTNSPLH
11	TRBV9	ASSVNTQETQY
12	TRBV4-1	ASRITSTRSEQF
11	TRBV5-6	ASSFDGRGGYT
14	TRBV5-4	ASSYGGRQGKTGQF
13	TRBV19	ASSAPGQSRGEQF
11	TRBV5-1	ASRQGGNTEAF
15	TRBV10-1	ASSEASGSRSTGELF
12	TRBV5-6	ASRMAGEGYGYT
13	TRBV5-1	ASSPTGTIRDEQF
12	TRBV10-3	AISPLVNSDTQY
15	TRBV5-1	ASSLVFTGGGEETQY
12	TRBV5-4	ASSREEMNTEAF
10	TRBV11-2	ASSPDRQKLF